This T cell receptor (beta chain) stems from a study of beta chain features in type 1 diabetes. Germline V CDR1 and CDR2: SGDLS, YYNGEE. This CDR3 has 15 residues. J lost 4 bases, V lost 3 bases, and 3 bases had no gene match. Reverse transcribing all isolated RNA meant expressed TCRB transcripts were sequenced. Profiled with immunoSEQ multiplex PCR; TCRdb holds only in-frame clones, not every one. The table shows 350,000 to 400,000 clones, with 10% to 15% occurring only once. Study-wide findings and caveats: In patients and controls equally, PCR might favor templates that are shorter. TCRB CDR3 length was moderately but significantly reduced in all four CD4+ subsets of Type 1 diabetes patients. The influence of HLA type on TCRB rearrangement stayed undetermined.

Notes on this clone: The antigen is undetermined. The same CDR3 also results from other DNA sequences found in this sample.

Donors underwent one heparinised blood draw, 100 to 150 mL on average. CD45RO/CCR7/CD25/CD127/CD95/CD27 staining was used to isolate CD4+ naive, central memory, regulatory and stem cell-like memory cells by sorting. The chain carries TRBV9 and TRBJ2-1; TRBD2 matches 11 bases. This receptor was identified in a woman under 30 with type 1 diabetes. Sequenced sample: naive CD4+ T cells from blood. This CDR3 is CASSATSGVYNEQFF. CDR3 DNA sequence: TGTGCCAGCAGCGCGACTAGCGGGGTATACAATGAGCAGTTCTTC.